The clone carrying this T cell receptor (beta chain) was counted many times. Its specificity is unknown. This entry comes from a study of T cells after yellow fever vaccination. General study findings and limits: A large majority of primary-vaccination clones showed up again after the booster (about 97% CD4, almost 90% CD8). FACS-sorted repertoires could harbor abundant contaminating bulk-population clonotypes.

Between the trimmed V and J ends, which lost 4 bases and 0 bases, there was a span of 10 bases. The germline gives CDR1 SGHRS, CDR2 YFSETQ. CDR3 length: 15 amino acids. TCRdb ran MiXCR on the 5' RACE reads and lists one entry per CDR3 protein. The data contain 250,000 to 400,000 distinct CDR3 sequences, over 4% of them singletons. The sample was PBMCs, taken 5 days after the yellow fever booster vaccination. The sequence derives from a man aged 18-30 years who received the YFV17D yellow fever vaccine. The rearrangement links TRBV5-1 to TRBJ1-4; D is ambiguous. CDR3 bases: TGCGCCAGCAGCGACCCGGGTGCAACTAATGAAAAACTGTTTTTT. It specifies CASSDPGATNEKLFF.